This TCR beta chain appears in the sequencing data of a study of T cell repertoires in cytomegalovirus infection. Notes on this clonotype: Its cognate antigen is unknown.

V was pared by 5 bases and J by 4 bases, with 14 bases between. The CDR3 runs 14 residues. Each CDR3 protein is one row after TCRdb ran MiXCR on the reads. The table has approximately 1,000,000 distinct CDR3 sequences, roughly 31% seen once. This sequence originates from a human donor in good health (CMV status not recorded). Some clones in this sample may be carry-over from other donors' samples. V and J are TRBV12-3 or TRBV12-4 and TRBJ1-2, with D perhaps matching TRBD1 (6 bases). The specimen was cultured CD8+ T cells from PBMCs, collected from culture after CMV antigen stimulation. The CDR3 coding sequence is TGTGCCAGCAGTCCTACAGGGTCGGGCTATGGCTACACCTTC. Its translation is CASSPTGSGYGYTF.